This TCR beta chain was captured in a study of T cells after yellow fever vaccination. Study-wide points: The secondary response was weaker, and its peak arrived faster, on day 5 versus 15.

TCRdb passed the 5' RACE reads through MiXCR, listing each CDR3 protein once. The sample carries 450,000 to 550,000 distinct CDR3 sequences, about 19% recorded once. CDR1 and CDR2 from the germline V gene are DFQATT and SNEGSKA (reference sequence). CDR3 length: 12 amino acids. The V segment lost 4 bases and the J segment 6 bases; nucleotides outside the gene matches: 6. Concerning this clonotype: The antigen remains unidentified.

This sequence originates from a young man who received the YFV17D yellow fever vaccine. The sequences come from PBMCs, collected 15 days after the yellow fever booster vaccination. The V gene is TRBV20-1, the J gene TRBJ2-7, with 7 bases fitting TRBD1. The CDR3 bases are TGCAGTGCTACCGGGGACAGACTCGAGCAGTACTTC. Amino acid sequence: CSATGDRLEQYF.